This T cell receptor beta chain is drawn from a study of regulatory T cells in long-lasting Graves disease. This CDR3 is built from 13 residues. Germline CDR1 is DFQATT and CDR2 is SNEGSKA (reference sequence). Trimming took off 3 bases at V and 1 base at J, with 6 bases between the two ends. This clonotype has at least ten counts. As to time point: newly diagnosed GD, antithyroid drugs for less than 3 months. PBMCs were the source of the RNA used for TCR sequencing. EDTA tubes received about 9.6 milliliters of drawn peripheral blood. Combining iRepertoire HTBI primers with Arm-PCR of CDR3 regions, the authors built TCR beta libraries. Original methodology: The samples included roughly 61 TRBV and more than 12 TRBJ segments. Using its own MiXCR run on the multiplex PCR reads, TCRdb lists one record per CDR3 protein. It is TCRdb's table, rather than the study itself, that gives the V and J calls and clone size. The data hold more than 450,000 distinct CDR3 sequences, with 15% to 20% observed a single time.

Another study also made use of these data, one on T cells in Graves' hyperthyroidism and ophthalmopathy. That paper states: Separating ophthalmopathy from stable hyperthyroidism was achieved by a 13 V-J model.

The specimen comprised peripheral blood mononuclear cells (PBMCs), sampled at new diagnosis, from a patient treated with antithyroid drugs. The sequence derives from a man aged 35-49 years with Graves disease. V and J are TRBV20-1 and TRBJ2-2; D not resolved. The CDR3 region is CSARHRNTGELFF. For the CDR3, the DNA is TGCAGTGCTAGGCACAGGAACACCGGGGAGCTGTTTTTT.